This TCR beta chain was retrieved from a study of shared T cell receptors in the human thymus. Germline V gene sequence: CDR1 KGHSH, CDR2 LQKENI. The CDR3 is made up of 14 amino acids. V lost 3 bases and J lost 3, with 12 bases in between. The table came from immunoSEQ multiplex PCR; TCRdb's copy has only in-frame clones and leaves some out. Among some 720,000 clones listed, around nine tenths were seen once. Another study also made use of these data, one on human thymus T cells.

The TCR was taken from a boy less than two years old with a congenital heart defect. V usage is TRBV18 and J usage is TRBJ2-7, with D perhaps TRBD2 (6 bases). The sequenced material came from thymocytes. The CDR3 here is CASSPGRDNYEQYF. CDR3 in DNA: TGTGCCAGCTCACCTGGGCGGGATAACTACGAGCAGTACTTC.